This TCR beta chain was captured in a study of blood T cell repertoires in COVID-19. For the study at large: COVID-19 samples from acute and convalescent phases originated in the United States, Italy and Spain. T cells, B-cell-depleted T cells, or PBMCs provided the cDNA or gDNA that served as material.

This clone was detected only a few times. Original processing methods: Estimation of nucleated cell counts relied on the amplification of reference gene primers. Generated by immunoSEQ multiplex PCR, the TCRdb table keeps only in-frame clones and is missing some. V, J and clone size are taken as reported in that table, and D and trimming were inferred from the DNA itself. The sample lists 200,000 to 250,000 clones, less than 85% occurring once. The CDR3 totals 15 residues. The germline CDR1 and CDR2 sequences are LGHDT and YNNKEL (reference sequence). Trimming cost V 5 bases and J 9 bases; bases outside gene matches: 8.

This receptor was taken from an older woman with acute or convalescent COVID-19. The rearrangement joins TRBV3-1 (or the pseudogene TRBV3-2) to TRBJ2-1; TRBD2 matches at 12 bases. Sequencing used peripheral blood. The CDR3 nucleotides read TGTGCCAGCAGCTTACTAGCGGGGGGCCCCGGTGAGCAGTTCTTC. Amino acid sequence: CASSLLAGGPGEQFF.